The 9 T cell receptor beta chains reported below all come from one sample, sequenced in a study of CD8+CD57+ T cells in acquired aplastic anemia. Profiling that covered TCR beta VDJ and CDR3 relied on genomic DNA as its template. TCRdb reprocessed the reads via MiXCR and lists one record per CDR3 protein. The sample has more than 250,000 distinct CDR3 sequences; 55% to 60% are singletons. The source material was sorted CD4+, CD8+, or CD8+CD57+ T cells (not recorded which) from PBMCs. The receptor set was obtained from a human donor with severe aplastic anemia or a healthy control (not recorded which).

The genes are TRBV29-1 and TRBJ2-1; D ambiguous. This CDR3 has 11 amino acids. The V end lost 6 bases, the J end lost 3 bases, and 6 bases lay between the germline ends. Germline values: CDR1 SQVTM, CDR2 ANQGSEA. In nucleotides, the CDR3 is TGCAGCGTCGGTAACTACAATGAGCAGTTCTTC. Amino acids: CSVGNYNEQFF.

DNA of the CDR3: TGCGCCAGCAGTGAGGCCAGGACCTACGAGCAGTACTTC. Translated: CASSEARTYEQYF. The rearrangement links TRBV10-2 to TRBJ2-7, with unresolved D. This CDR3 contains 13 residues. V lost 2 bases and J lost 2, with 7 bases in between. Per germline, CDR1 WSHSY and CDR2 SAAADI.

The chain employs TRBV18 and TRBJ1-1; tentatively, D is TRBD1 (6 bases). This CDR3 is built from 15 residues. Trimming left V 0 bases short and J 8 bases short, with 16 bases between. Germline CDR1 and CDR2: KGHSH and LQKENI. The CDR3: CASSPPGGGKEEAFF. The CDR3 coding sequence is TGTGCCAGCTCACCACCGGGGGGGGGCAAGGAAGAAGCTTTCTTT.

Regarding this clonotype: The germline gene is not matched at one end of the junction; a read error may be the cause. The DNA of the CDR3 is TGCAGTGCTAGAGTGTCGGGTTCGAGCTCCTACGAGCGGTACTTC. Protein product: CSARVSGSSSYERYF. The rearrangement uses TRBV20-1 and TRBJ2-7; unclear D gene. The V gene's germline CDR1 is DFQATT and CDR2 SNEGSKA (reference sequence). The CDR3 contains 15 residues.

The chain joins TRBV24-1 to TRBJ2-3; D is unclear. V gave up 0 bases and J gave up 6 bases, with 6 bases separating them. Germline CDR1 is KGHDR and CDR2 is SFDVKD. The CDR3 spans 13 residues. The CDR3 here is CATSDLPADTQYF. The CDR3 DNA follows: TGTGCCACCAGTGATTTGCCGGCTGATACGCAGTATTTT.

CDR3 sequence: CASSPPLTSGYNEQFF. CDR3 nucleotide sequence: TGCGCCAGCAGCCCACCGCTCACGAGCGGTTACAATGAGCAGTTCTTC. The V and J genes are TRBV5-1 and TRBJ2-1, with a possible D match to TRBD2 (5 bases). The germline CDR1 and CDR2 sequences are SGHRS and YFSETQ. The CDR3 covers 16 residues. V lost 4 bases and J lost 4, with 18 bases in between.

This clonotype has just a few counts. The chain has TRBV24-1 and TRBJ2-7, with a weak D call TRBD1 (5 bases). The CDR3 consists of 15 residues. Germline V CDR1 and CDR2: KGHDR, SFDVKD. V was clipped by 3 bases and J by 3 bases, with 14 bases between them. The CDR3 DNA reads TGTGCCACCAGTGATGGACAAGTTGGGCGCTACGAGCAGTACTTC. Its protein product is CATSDGQVGRYEQYF.

This chain connects TRBV9 to TRBJ2-1; D is perhaps TRBD2 (6 bases). The CDR3 spans 14 residues. The V end was cut by 3 bases, the J end by 4 bases, with 11 bases between. CDR1 is SGDLS and CDR2 is YYNGEE in the germline V gene. The CDR3 sequence is CASSASGDYNEQFF. The CDR3 coding sequence is TGTGCCAGCAGCGCCTCGGGGGATTACAATGAGCAGTTCTTC.

A few counts support this clonotype. The J gene is TRBJ1-3, the V gene TRBV5-4, with D tentatively TRBD1 (6 bases). The CDR3 is 16 residues long. Per the germline V gene, CDR1 is SGHNT and CDR2 is YYREEE (reference sequence). Deletions cut 0 bases from V and 2 bases from J, with 12 bases between. CDR3 sequence (DNA): TGTGCCAGCAGCTTGGGGGGGGGGCTTGCTGGAAACACCATATATTTT. Translating it yields CASSLGGGLAGNTIYF.